This T cell receptor (beta chain) came from a study of glioma-infiltrating T cells. This clonotype occurred many times. Its antigen is not identified. Amplification of TCR alpha and beta CDR3 regions from RNA used iRepertoire nested multiplex PCR. TCRdb passed the multiplex PCR reads through MiXCR, listing each CDR3 protein once. The profile shows more than 95,000 distinct CDR3 sequences, approximately 25% of them singletons. Findings and limits, study-wide: Tissue-blood divergence was below expectation in non-neoplastic patients, above in gliomas.

From germline, CDR1 is DFQATT and CDR2 SNEGSKA (reference sequence). Trimming left V 0 bases short and J 2 bases short, with 13 bases between. The CDR3 sequence is 15 residues long. The sample comprised glioma tissue, nonneoplastic brain tissue, or PBMCs (not recorded which). The chain recombines TRBV20-1 with TRBJ1-2, with D hard to call. The clonotype originates from a human donor with low-grade glioma or glioblastoma, undergoing nonglioma brain surgery, or in good health (not recorded which). In nucleotides, the CDR3 is TGCAGTGCTAGAGATCTCCGGGAACAGAACTATGGCTACACCTTC. This encodes CSARDLREQNYGYTF.